This T cell receptor beta chain stems from a study of molecular identifiers for immune sequencing clone quantification. Study as a whole: Five aliquots were made in replicates from the RNA of roughly 21,000 or 96,000 naive CD8 cells, and four were sequenced.

This clonotype was counted once. This could be a read error, since a much larger clone is one nucleotide away. One entry per CDR3 protein, called by TCRdb with MiXCR from the PCR reads. The profile covers more than 250,000 distinct CDR3 sequences, with 20% to 25% appearing a single time and over 0.7% taken by the ten largest. The CDR3 runs to 14 residues. Trimming removed 0 bases at V and 7 bases at J, with 12 bases between. Germline CDR1 and CDR2: SEHNR and FQNEAQ (reference sequence). This sequence was found in a human donor in good health. Some libraries in this study had Jurkat cell RNA spiked in. The rearrangement links TRBV7-9 to TRBJ2-5, with D uncertain. Sequenced material: naive CD8+ T cells from blood, with Jurkat cell RNA spiked in. The subset here: FACS-sorted CD8+CD4-CCR7+CD45RA+ naive T cells. In DNA form, the CDR3 reads TGTGCCAGCAGCTTAGCGCTACCTGGGCGGACCCAGTACTTC. Amino acid sequence: CASSLALPGRTQYF.